Below, 10 T cell receptor beta chains from the same sample are listed, as sequenced in a study of cytomegalovirus exposure and HLA in healthy donors. Use of 60 Vbeta and 13 Jbeta primers characterized the PCR. Repertoires were generated with immunoSEQ multiplex PCR, while TCRdb's copy carries only in-frame clones and drops some. Of 110,000 or so clones in the sample, 75% were seen once. Sequencing input: PBMCs. Receptors were obtained from a woman aged 40 to 55 in good health and CMV-seropositive.

The chain recombines TRBV28 with TRBJ2-3; 8 bases are shared with TRBD1. Trimming removed 6 bases from V and 7 bases from J; junction bases left unmatched: 6. The CDR3 length is 13 residues. Germline CDR1 and CDR2: MDHEN and SYDVKM. CDR3 residues: CASSKDRVHTQYF. In nucleotides, the CDR3 is TGTGCCAGCAGCAAGGACAGGGTACATACGCAGTATTTT. Full variable domain (remainder filled in from reference TRBV28 and TRBJ2-3): DVKVTQSSRYLVKRTGEKVFLECVQDMDHENMFWYRQDPGLGLRLIYFSYDVKMKEKGDIPEGYSVSREKKERFSLILESASTNQTSMYLCASSKDRVHTQYFGPGTRLTVL.

V usage is TRBV6-5 and J usage is TRBJ1-2, with D possibly being TRBD1 (5 bases). The germline CDR1 and CDR2 sequences are MNHEY and SVGAGI. This CDR3 is 13 amino acids long. V was clipped by 8 bases and J by 7 bases, with 17 bases between them. CDR3 region: CASQLLRGVGYTF. In DNA, the CDR3 is TGTGCCAGCCAACTGCTCCGGGGGGTTGGCTACACCTTC.

This clone was found a few times. The chain uses TRBV27 and TRBJ2-3; 12 bases agree with TRBD2. The CDR3 runs 15 residues. The V and J ends lost 5 bases and 8 bases, in that order; junction bases with no gene match: 8. Germline-derived CDR1 and CDR2 are MNHEY and SMNVEV (reference sequence). The CDR3 reads CASSSLAGGPATQYF. The CDR3, as DNA: TGTGCCAGCAGTAGCCTAGCGGGAGGGCCAGCTACGCAGTATTTT.

This clone appeared a few times. The chain uses TRBV2 and TRBJ1-1; D is possibly TRBD1 (5 bases). The CDR3 contains 14 residues. The germline V and J ends were trimmed by 4 bases and 1 base, with 10 bases remaining between them. CDR1 is SNHLY, CDR2 FYNNEI, per germline. The CDR3 DNA is TGTGCCAGCAGTGGGGCAGGGTCGAACACTGAAGCTTTCTTT. Protein sequence: CASSGAGSNTEAFF. The full variable domain, with the rest looked up from reference TRBV2 and TRBJ1-1, is EPEVTQTPSHQVTQMGQEVILRCVPISNHLYFYWYRQILGQKVEFLVSFYNNEISEKSEIFDDQFSVERPDGSNFTLKIRSTKLEDSAMYFCASSGAGSNTEAFFGQGTRLTVV.

The J gene is TRBJ1-5, the V gene TRBV19; maybe TRBD1 (5 bases). CDR3 length: 16 residues. Trimming shortened V by 3 bases and J by 2 bases, and 14 bases separated the two germline ends. Looked up from germline, CDR1 is LNHDA and CDR2 is SQIVND (reference sequence). The CDR3 here is CASSMGEGQGNQPQHF. CDR3 nucleotides: TGTGCCAGTAGTATGGGGGAGGGTCAGGGCAATCAGCCCCAGCATTTT. The entire variable domain, with the rest obtained from reference TRBV19 and TRBJ1-5, is as follows: DGGITQSPKYLFRKEGQNVTLSCEQNLNHDAMYWYRQDPGQGLRLIYYSQIVNDFQKGDIAEGYSVSREKKESFPLTVTSAQKNPTAFYLCASSMGEGQGNQPQHFGDGTRLSIL.

This rearrangement joins TRBV7-2 to TRBJ2-7, with 8 bases that match TRBD1. Germline CDR1 SGHTA, CDR2 FQGNSA. V was clipped by 6 bases and J by 5 bases; unmatched bases: 9. The CDR3 runs to 14 residues. CDR3 amino acids: CASRSGGSSNEQYF. CDR3 nucleotides: TGTGCCAGCAGGTCAGGGGGCTCGTCTAACGAGCAGTACTTC.

For this clone: A junction end diverges from the germline sequence, so it may reflect a read error. The same CDR3 is also encoded by other DNA sequences in this sample. The rearrangement uses TRBV6-5 and TRBJ1-6, with 9 bases identical to TRBD1. Looked up from germline, CDR1 is MNHEY and CDR2 is SVGAGI. This CDR3 contains 16 residues. CDR3 DNA: TGTGCCAGCAGTTACTCGACAGGGGGGAATAATTCCCCCCTCCACTTT. It codes for CASSYSTGGNNSPLHF.

The chain joins TRBV30 to TRBJ1-2; D not resolved. CDR1 is GTSNPN, CDR2 SVGIG, per germline (reference sequence). V lost 5 bases and J 7 bases, leaving 14 bases between the germline ends. The CDR3 contains 12 residues. CDR3 sequence (DNA): TGTGCCTGGTCCAGAGGTATAGGTGGCTACACCTTC. Protein: CAWSRGIGGYTF.

The chain has TRBV6-1 and TRBJ2-7; no clear D. V was cut by 6 bases and J by 0 bases, with 15 bases left in between. The length of the CDR3 is 15 residues. CDR1 is MNHNS, CDR2 SASEGT, per germline. This chain's CDR3 is CASSEKRRSSYEQYF. CDR3 in DNA: TGTGCCAGCAGCGAAAAGAGAAGAAGCTCCTACGAGCAGTACTTC.

The chain employs TRBV4-2 and TRBJ2-7, with 8 bases aligning to TRBD1. The length of the CDR3 is 14 residues. Germline CDR1 LGHNA, CDR2 YNFKEQ. The J segment lost 2 bases and the V segment lost 1 base, leaving 1 base of the junction unmatched. CDR3 sequence (DNA): TGTGCCAGCAGCCAAGGGACAGGGACCTACGAGCAGTACTTC. It is translated as CASSQGTGTYEQYF.